This is a list of T cell receptor beta chains from one sample in a study of cytomegalovirus exposure and HLA in healthy donors. Using immunoSEQ multiplex PCR, the repertoire was profiled, and TCRdb retains in-frame clones only, with some absent. The sample includes around 100,000 clones, 80% of them seen just once. Sample: PBMCs. All receptors come from a man aged 25 to 40 in good health and CMV-seronegative. Each CDR3 is given with its conserved first and last residue. The order of the fields is clone size, V gene, J gene, D gene, CDR3 DNA, CDR3 protein. The D gene is left open where the match is weak. Expanded clones get a size class; other rows say once, few or many, or leave the size out.

clone size: NA; V gene: TRBV18; J gene: TRBJ1-4; D gene: NA; CDR3 DNA: TGTGCCAGCTCACCATTAGGAGGAACTAATGAAAAACTGTTTTTT; CDR3 protein: CASSPLGGTNEKLFF
clone size: once; V gene: TRBV6-4; J gene: TRBJ2-1; D gene: TRBD1; CDR3 DNA: TGTGCCAGCAGTGACTCGGACAGGGGTGAGCAGTTCTTC; CDR3 protein: CASSDSDRGEQFF
clone size: NA; V gene: TRBV30; J gene: TRBJ1-2; D gene: TRBD1; CDR3 DNA: TGTGCCTGGATTCCCACGGGACAGAACTATGGCTACACCTTC; CDR3 protein: CAWIPTGQNYGYTF
clone size: NA; V gene: TRBV18; J gene: TRBJ1-1; D gene: NA; CDR3 DNA: TGTGCCAGCTCACCTCTCTACAGGAACACTGAAGCTTTCTTT; CDR3 protein: CASSPLYRNTEAFF
clone size: NA; V gene: TRBV7-8; J gene: TRBJ2-7; D gene: NA; CDR3 DNA: TGTGCCAGCAGCTTACGTACAGATTCCTACGAGCAGTACTTC; CDR3 protein: CASSLRTDSYEQYF
clone size: NA; V gene: TRBV5-1; J gene: TRBJ1-2; D gene: NA; CDR3 DNA: TGCGCCAGCAGCTTGGAGGGAGTAGACTATGGCTACACCTTC; CDR3 protein: CASSLEGVDYGYTF
clone size: NA; V gene: TRBV28; J gene: TRBJ1-1; D gene: NA; CDR3 DNA: TGTGCCAGCAGTTTTACGGGGGGCGGGAACACTGAAGCTTTCTTT; CDR3 protein: CASSFTGGGNTEAFF
clone size: NA; V gene: TRBV6-5; J gene: TRBJ2-1; D gene: TRBD1; CDR3 DNA: TGTGCCAGCAGTTACTCACCCGGGACAGGGGGCAATGAGCAGTTCTTC; CDR3 protein: CASSYSPGTGGNEQFF
clone size: NA; V gene: TRBV27; J gene: TRBJ2-7; D gene: NA; CDR3 DNA: TGTGCCAGCAGTTCGGACAGTTTCTACGAGCAGTACTTC; CDR3 protein: CASSSDSFYEQYF
clone size: once; V gene: TRBV7-8; J gene: TRBJ1-1; D gene: NA; CDR3 DNA: TGTGCCAGCAGCGCACAGGTCACTGAAGCTTTCTTT; CDR3 protein: CASSAQVTEAFF
clone size: once; V gene: TRBV5-1; J gene: TRBJ2-3; D gene: TRBD1; CDR3 DNA: TGCGCCAGCAGCTTAGGGCAGGGGGCAGATACGCAGTATTTT; CDR3 protein: CASSLGQGADTQYF
clone size: NA; V gene: TRBV13; J gene: TRBJ1-1; D gene: NA; CDR3 DNA: TGTGCCAGCAGTAGGCGTCGAGACAGGCAGAACACTGAAGCTTTCTTT; CDR3 protein: CASSRRRDRQNTEAFF
clone size: NA; V gene: TRBV15; J gene: TRBJ1-4; D gene: NA; CDR3 DNA: TGTGCCACCAGCAGAGTTACAGGGCAGGGTAATGAAAAACTGTTTTTT; CDR3 protein: CATSRVTGQGNEKLFF
clone size: NA; V gene: TRBV5-8; J gene: TRBJ2-1; D gene: NA; CDR3 DNA: TGTGCCAGCAGAGCCCCCCGCTCCTACAATGAGCAGTTCTTC; CDR3 protein: CASRAPRSYNEQFF
clone size: NA; V gene: TRBV18; J gene: TRBJ1-2; D gene: TRBD1; CDR3 DNA: TGTGCCAGCTCACCACCGAGGGACAGAGTCGGCTACACCTTC; CDR3 protein: CASSPPRDRVGYTF
clone size: NA; V gene: TRBV27; J gene: TRBJ2-3; D gene: TRBD2; CDR3 DNA: TGTGCCAGCCTGGGGTCGGGACTAGCGGGACGGCGGGATACGCAGTATTTT; CDR3 protein: CASLGSGLAGRRDTQYF
clone size: NA; V gene: TRBV19; J gene: TRBJ2-1; D gene: TRBD2; CDR3 DNA: TGTGCCAGTAGTTTCCGACTAGCGGGGGGCTATGAGCAGTTCTTC; CDR3 protein: CASSFRLAGGYEQFF
clone size: once; V gene: TRBV18; J gene: TRBJ1-2; D gene: NA; CDR3 DNA: TGTGCCAGCTCACTACAGGGATTTGTATACTATGGCTACACCTTC; CDR3 protein: CASSLQGFVYYGYTF
clone size: NA; V gene: TRBV5-5; J gene: TRBJ2-7; D gene: NA; CDR3 DNA: TGTGCCAGCAGCTTGGAGGCGGCTACCTACGAGCAGTACTTC; CDR3 protein: CASSLEAATYEQYF
clone size: NA; V gene: TRBV11-3; J gene: TRBJ2-3; D gene: TRBD2; CDR3 DNA: TGTGCCAGCAGCCCGGGCAGAAGCAGCGGGGGAGATCGTGGGCTAGATACGCAGTATTTT; CDR3 protein: CASSPGRSSGGDRGLDTQYF
clone size: NA; V gene: TRBV5-1; J gene: TRBJ2-1; D gene: TRBD2; CDR3 DNA: TGCGCCAGCAGCGAGGGACTAGGGGTCGGCGATGAGCAGTTCTTC; CDR3 protein: CASSEGLGVGDEQFF
clone size: NA; V gene: TRBV10-2; J gene: TRBJ2-5; D gene: NA; CDR3 DNA: TGCGCCAGCTCTCTTCCAGGGCAAGAGACCCAGTACTTC; CDR3 protein: CASSLPGQETQYF
clone size: once; V gene: TRBV5-1; J gene: TRBJ1-1; D gene: TRBD1; CDR3 DNA: TGCGCCAGCAGCTCAGACCAGACAGGGCGGACTGAAGCTTTCTTT; CDR3 protein: CASSSDQTGRTEAFF
clone size: once; V gene: TRBV30; J gene: TRBJ1-1; D gene: NA; CDR3 DNA: TGTGCCTGGGCCCCAATAGCGGGGTTCGGCACTGAAGCTTTCTTT; CDR3 protein: CAWAPIAGFGTEAFF
clone size: few; V gene: TRBV6-5; J gene: TRBJ1-1; D gene: TRBD1; CDR3 DNA: TGTGCCAGCAGTTCCCGGACAGGGGATCCGAACACTGAAGCTTTCTTT; CDR3 protein: CASSSRTGDPNTEAFF
clone size: once; V gene: TRBV18; J gene: TRBJ1-1; D gene: NA; CDR3 DNA: TGTGCCAGCTCACCAGGGCTGAACACTGAAGCTTTCTTT; CDR3 protein: CASSPGLNTEAFF
clone size: NA; V gene: TRBV5-4; J gene: TRBJ1-1; D gene: TRBD1; CDR3 DNA: TGTGCCAGCGGACGGGACAGGAGGGACACTGAAGCTTTCTTT; CDR3 protein: CASGRDRRDTEAFF
clone size: NA; V gene: TRBV30; J gene: TRBJ1-6; D gene: NA; CDR3 DNA: TGTGCCTGGAGAGCCGGGACCCTCCACTTT; CDR3 protein: CAWRAGTLHF
clone size: few; V gene: TRBV10-1; J gene: TRBJ1-1; D gene: NA; CDR3 DNA: TGCGCCAGCAGTGAAGGAGTAACTGAAGCTTTCTTT; CDR3 protein: CASSEGVTEAFF
clone size: NA; V gene: TRBV2; J gene: TRBJ1-6; D gene: NA; CDR3 DNA: TGTGCCAGCAGTGAAGCTTACAGGGCTAATTCACCCCTCCACTTT; CDR3 protein: CASSEAYRANSPLHF
clone size: NA; V gene: TRBV7-7; J gene: TRBJ2-5; D gene: TRBD2; CDR3 DNA: TGTGCCAGCAGCCTGGGACTAGTGGAGACCCAGTACTTC; CDR3 protein: CASSLGLVETQYF
clone size: NA; V gene: TRBV25-1; J gene: TRBJ1-1; D gene: TRBD1; CDR3 DNA: TGTGCCAGTGGGGGACAGGGGGAAAGCACTGAAGCTTTCTTT; CDR3 protein: CASGGQGESTEAFF
clone size: NA; V gene: TRBV27; J gene: TRBJ2-7; D gene: NA; CDR3 DNA: TGTGCCAGCAGTAAGGGGATCACCTACGAGCAGTACTTC; CDR3 protein: CASSKGITYEQYF
clone size: NA; V gene: TRBV27; J gene: TRBJ2-3; D gene: NA; CDR3 DNA: TGTGCCAGCAGTTTAGGGCGGGTTCCCCAGGATACGCAGTATTTT; CDR3 protein: CASSLGRVPQDTQYF
clone size: NA; V gene: TRBV18; J gene: TRBJ2-3; D gene: TRBD2; CDR3 DNA: TGTGCCAGCTCACCCTCTCTAGCGGAGTTAACAGATACGCAGTATTTT; CDR3 protein: CASSPSLAELTDTQYF
clone size: once; V gene: TRBV7-2; J gene: TRBJ1-1; D gene: TRBD1; CDR3 DNA: TGTGCCAGCAGCTTAGGGACAGGGCAGGGCACTGAAGCTTTCTTT; CDR3 protein: CASSLGTGQGTEAFF
clone size: NA; V gene: TRBV6-5; J gene: TRBJ1-5; D gene: NA; CDR3 DNA: TGTGCCAGCAGCCGCAGGGATCAGCCCCAGCATTTT; CDR3 protein: CASSRRDQPQHF
clone size: NA; V gene: TRBV5-1; J gene: TRBJ2-1; D gene: TRBD2; CDR3 DNA: TGCGCCAGCAGCTCCGCCGGCGGGAGCTCCTACAATGAGCAGTTCTTC; CDR3 protein: CASSSAGGSSYNEQFF
clone size: NA; V gene: TRBV19; J gene: TRBJ2-7; D gene: NA; CDR3 DNA: TGTGCCAGTAGTTCAACACAGGGTTACGAGCAGTACTTC; CDR3 protein: CASSSTQGYEQYF
clone size: NA; V gene: TRBV7-9; J gene: TRBJ2-7; D gene: TRBD1; CDR3 DNA: TGTGCCAGCAGCTTAGTTCCGGGACAGGGGACCTACGAGCAGTACTTC; CDR3 protein: CASSLVPGQGTYEQYF
clone size: NA; V gene: TRBV5-1; J gene: TRBJ2-2; D gene: NA; CDR3 DNA: TGCGCCAGCAGCTTAGCGTTTGCAGGGGCGAACACCGGGGAGCTGTTTTTT; CDR3 protein: CASSLAFAGANTGELFF
clone size: NA; V gene: TRBV7-9; J gene: TRBJ1-1; D gene: NA; CDR3 DNA: TGTGCCAGCAGCATATACACTGAAGCTTTCTTT; CDR3 protein: CASSIYTEAFF
clone size: few; V gene: TRBV15; J gene: TRBJ1-1; D gene: NA; CDR3 DNA: TGTGCCACCAGCAGAGATCTAGGTAACACTGAAGCTTTCTTT; CDR3 protein: CATSRDLGNTEAFF
clone size: NA; V gene: TRBV6-5; J gene: TRBJ1-4; D gene: NA; CDR3 DNA: TGTGCCAGCAGACTAGGGGGAACTAATGAAAAACTGTTTTTT; CDR3 protein: CASRLGGTNEKLFF
clone size: few; V gene: TRBV2; J gene: TRBJ2-5; D gene: TRBD2; CDR3 DNA: TGTGCCAGCAGGGCGACTAGCGGGAGGGCCCAAGAGACCCAGTACTTC; CDR3 protein: CASRATSGRAQETQYF
clone size: few; V gene: TRBV4-2; J gene: TRBJ1-1; D gene: NA; CDR3 DNA: TGTGCCAGCAGCCAAGGGACATCGAACACTGAAGCTTTCTTT; CDR3 protein: CASSQGTSNTEAFF
clone size: NA; V gene: TRBV7-9; J gene: TRBJ2-6; D gene: NA; CDR3 DNA: TGTGCCAGCAGCTCACGGGCCCAGGGATTTGGGGCCAACGTCCTGACTTTC; CDR3 protein: CASSSRAQGFGANVLTF
clone size: NA; V gene: TRBV7-2; J gene: TRBJ2-3; D gene: NA; CDR3 DNA: TGTGCCAGCAGCACCGTCGGGAGTACAGATACGCAGTATTTT; CDR3 protein: CASSTVGSTDTQYF
clone size: few; V gene: TRBV11-2; J gene: TRBJ2-5; D gene: TRBD1; CDR3 DNA: TGTGCCAGCAGCTTAGGCACGGACAGGGGAGAGACCCAGTACTTC; CDR3 protein: CASSLGTDRGETQYF
clone size: NA; V gene: TRBV2; J gene: TRBJ2-1; D gene: TRBD2; CDR3 DNA: TGTGCCAGCAAAACTAGCGTTGGTGAGCAGTTCTTC; CDR3 protein: CASKTSVGEQFF
clone size: NA; V gene: TRBV27; J gene: TRBJ1-4; D gene: NA; CDR3 DNA: TGTGCCAGCAGTCCCCAAGGGGGACCTAATGACAAACTGTTTTTT; CDR3 protein: CASSPQGGPNDKLFF
clone size: NA; V gene: TRBV11-2; J gene: TRBJ2-1; D gene: TRBD1; CDR3 DNA: TGTGCCAGCAGCCCCTCGGACAGGGGAGACTACAATGAGCAGTTCTTC; CDR3 protein: CASSPSDRGDYNEQFF
clone size: once; V gene: TRBV28; J gene: TRBJ1-1; D gene: TRBD1; CDR3 DNA: TGTGCCAGCAGTCCTACGCCCGGGACAGGGGGCACTGAAGCTTTCTTT; CDR3 protein: CASSPTPGTGGTEAFF
clone size: once; V gene: TRBV5-1; J gene: TRBJ2-2; D gene: TRBD2; CDR3 DNA: TGCGCCAGCAGCGCGTGGACTAGCGGGGGGATTAACACCGGGGAGCTGTTTTTT; CDR3 protein: CASSAWTSGGINTGELFF
clone size: few; V gene: TRBV27; J gene: TRBJ2-1; D gene: NA; CDR3 DNA: TGTGCCAGCAGTTTAAGGCTGGCAGGTAACAATGAGCAGTTCTTC; CDR3 protein: CASSLRLAGNNEQFF
clone size: NA; V gene: TRBV19; J gene: TRBJ1-5; D gene: NA; CDR3 DNA: TGTGCCAGTACGGGGGGAAGACCAAATCAGCCCCAGCATTTT; CDR3 protein: CASTGGRPNQPQHF
clone size: NA; V gene: TRBV10-1; J gene: TRBJ2-7; D gene: NA; CDR3 DNA: TGCGCCAGCAGTGAGTCGCCCCCAGGGGCGAGGACCGAGCAGTACTTC; CDR3 protein: CASSESPPGARTEQYF
clone size: NA; V gene: TRBV5-4; J gene: TRBJ2-3; D gene: TRBD2; CDR3 DNA: TGTGCCAGCAGCTTAAAGCGGGGGGGCACAGATACGCAGTATTTT; CDR3 protein: CASSLKRGGTDTQYF
clone size: NA; V gene: TRBV5-1; J gene: TRBJ2-5; D gene: TRBD1; CDR3 DNA: TGCGCCAGCAGCAAAAACTCAGGGGGTCGAGAGACCCAGTACTTC; CDR3 protein: CASSKNSGGRETQYF
clone size: NA; V gene: TRBV29-1; J gene: TRBJ2-7; D gene: NA; CDR3 DNA: TGCAGCGTTGGACTTCGAGTCCAGCAGTACTTC; CDR3 protein: CSVGLRVQQYF